Listed here are 24 T cell receptor beta chains from one sample, sequenced in a study of cytomegalovirus exposure and HLA in healthy donors. PCR employed 60 Vbeta and 13 Jbeta primers. The protocol was immunoSEQ multiplex PCR, while the TCRdb copy is restricted to in-frame clones and leaves out a portion. The repertoire holds roughly 200,000 clones, with 77% as singletons. What was sequenced was PBMCs. These TCRs come from a woman aged 60-75 years in good health and CMV-seropositive.

This clone has only one observation. This sequence joins TRBV15 and TRBJ2-1; 7 bases line up with TRBD2. The CDR3 has 14 amino acids. Germline loops: CDR1 LNHNV, CDR2 YYDKDF (reference sequence). Unmatched junction bases numbered 4, after V lost 8 bases and J lost 0 bases. CDR3 amino acids: CATQIAGSYNEQFF. CDR3 sequence (DNA): TGTGCCACCCAGATAGCGGGCTCCTACAATGAGCAGTTCTTC.

This chain links TRBV2 with TRBJ2-1; weak D call: TRBD2 (6 bases). Per the germline V gene, CDR1 is SNHLY and CDR2 is FYNNEI. V lost 6 bases to trimming and J lost 10 bases, with 13 bases between them. The CDR3 totals 12 residues. In nucleotides, the CDR3 is TGTGCCAGCAGGCAAAGGGACTGGGAGCAGTTCTTC. It yields the protein CASRQRDWEQFF.

In DNA form, the CDR3 reads TGTGCCAGCAGCGTAACGACAGGGCCTCAAGAGACCCAGTACTTC. Translation: CASSVTTGPQETQYF. The chain links TRBV9 to TRBJ2-5, with 7 bases matching TRBD1. The CDR3 length is 15 residues. V lost 1 base and J lost 2; bases outside the gene matches: 5. Looked up from germline, CDR1 is SGDLS and CDR2 is YYNGEE.

J is TRBJ1-2 and V is TRBV5-1; possibly TRBD1 for D (6 bases). This CDR3 contains 13 residues. Between the trimmed V and J ends, which lost 2 bases and 7 bases, there was a span of 12 bases. CDR1 and CDR2 (germline): SGHRS, YFSETQ. The DNA of the CDR3 is TGCGCCAGCAGCTTAACAGGGAACGTTGGCTACACCTTC. Its translation: CASSLTGNVGYTF.

This sequence joins TRBV11-3 and TRBJ2-7; 10 positions match TRBD1. From germline, CDR1 is SGHNT and CDR2 YENEEA. J lost 4 bases, V lost 5 bases, and 2 bases had no gene match. This CDR3 has 13 residues. The CDR3 region is CASSAGQGYEQYF. CDR3 coding DNA: TGTGCCAGCAGCGCGGGACAGGGGTACGAGCAGTACTTC.

This clone was detected only a few times. The J gene is TRBJ2-7, the V gene TRBV27; D may be TRBD1 (6 bases). The CDR3 length is 14 residues. V was pared by 6 bases and J by 0 bases, with 12 bases between. Per the germline V gene, CDR1 is MNHEY and CDR2 is SMNVEV (reference sequence). CDR3 nucleotide sequence: TGTGCCAGCAGGTGGCAGGGGATCTCCTACGAGCAGTACTTC. Protein product: CASRWQGISYEQYF.

This chain joins TRBV10-3 and TRBJ1-4, with no clear D. Germline V gene data show CDR1 as ENHRY and CDR2 as SYGVKD. The CDR3 is 15 residues long. The germline V and J ends were trimmed by 3 bases and 3 bases, with 11 bases remaining between them. CDR3 residues: CAISDGVRANEKLFF. CDR3 DNA: TGTGCCATCAGTGATGGGGTGAGGGCTAATGAAAAACTGTTTTTT.

The CDR3 is CASSVGPTSGDYEQFF. The CDR3 bases are TGTGCCAGCAGCGTAGGGCCGACTAGCGGGGACTATGAGCAGTTCTTC. The chain links TRBV9 to TRBJ2-1; 11 bases fit TRBD2. This CDR3 has 16 amino acids. Trimming took 0 bases from V and 8 from J; bases not matched to a gene: 7. CDR1 SGDLS and CDR2 YYNGEE come from the germline V gene.

The V and J genes are TRBV28 and TRBJ2-1, with 7 bases that match TRBD2. The ends lost 1 base at V and 8 bases at J; junction bases unmatched: 8. CDR3 length: 15 residues. CDR1 and CDR2 (germline): MDHEN, SYDVKM. As DNA, the CDR3 is TGTGCCAGCAGTTTATACGGGGGGTATTCGGATGAGCAGTTCTTC. This encodes CASSLYGGYSDEQFF.

The J gene is TRBJ2-1, the V gene TRBV6-1; 10 positions match TRBD2. The germline V gene has CDR1 MNHNS and CDR2 SASEGT. This CDR3 has 14 amino acids. With V trimmed by 6 bases and J by 5 bases, 4 bases remained unmatched. DNA of the CDR3: TGTGCCAGCAGAAGCGGGAGGGAAAACAATGAGCAGTTCTTC. Its protein product is CASRSGRENNEQFF.

The CDR3 is CASSQVTGGDDYTF. In DNA, the CDR3 is TGTGCCAGCAGCCAAGTAACAGGGGGCGACGACTACACCTTC. J is TRBJ1-2 and V is TRBV14; 9 bases line up with TRBD1. This CDR3 contains 14 residues. The germline V gene encodes CDR1 SGHDN and CDR2 FVKESK. Germline trimming cut 1 base from V and 10 bases from J; bases unmatched to any gene: 7.

This clone came up a few times. The genes are TRBV14 and TRBJ1-2; 10 nucleotides line up with TRBD1. CDR1 is SGHDN, CDR2 FVKESK, per germline. Unmatched junction bases numbered 5, after V lost 5 bases and J lost 8 bases. This CDR3 is built from 13 residues. CDR3 nucleotides: TGTGCCAGCAGCTATGACAGGGGGCGCGGCTACACCTTC. The encoded protein is CASSYDRGRGYTF.

V usage is TRBV18 and J usage is TRBJ2-1, with TRBD2 matching over 11 bases. Germline-derived CDR1 and CDR2 are KGHSH and LQKENI. CDR3 length: 15 residues. With 3 bases clipped from V and 8 bases from J, the junction kept 6 bases outside the gene matches. The CDR3 DNA reads TGTGCCAGCTCACCGTTAACTAGCGGGAGACATGAGCAGTTCTTC. It translates to CASSPLTSGRHEQFF.

This chain connects TRBV28 to TRBJ1-3; a weak D match, TRBD1 (5 bases). This CDR3 region has 13 residues. CDR1 is MDHEN, CDR2 SYDVKM, per germline. V lost 6 bases, J lost 11 bases, and 17 bases lay in between. The CDR3 bases are TGTGCCAGCAGAAAACCCGGGACTGACTCCATATATTTT. Residues: CASRKPGTDSIYF. Looking up the rest from reference TRBV28 and TRBJ1-3 gives the full variable domain: DVKVTQSSRYLVKRTGEKVFLECVQDMDHENMFWYRQDPGLGLRLIYFSYDVKMKEKGDIPEGYSVSREKKERFSLILESASTNQTSMYLCASRKPGTDSIYFGEGSWLTVV.

J is TRBJ1-1 and V is TRBV9, with TRBD1 identical over 8 bases. The CDR3 contains 18 residues. Per germline, CDR1 SGDLS and CDR2 YYNGEE. J was trimmed by 0 bases and V by 0 bases; bases with no gene match: 10. The CDR3 region is CASSVAVATGGVNTEAFF. DNA of the CDR3: TGTGCCAGCAGCGTAGCAGTCGCCACAGGGGGTGTGAACACTGAAGCTTTCTTT.

This chain uses TRBV30 with TRBJ2-1, with 8 bases lining up with TRBD2. V shed 2 bases, J shed 0 bases, and the junction held 6 bases outside the gene matches. The CDR3 has 16 residues. Germline lookup yields CDR1 GTSNPN and CDR2 SVGIG (reference sequence). CDR3 in DNA: TGTGCCTGGAGTACCCAGCGGGAGTCCTCCTACAATGAGCAGTTCTTC. It encodes CAWSTQRESSYNEQFF. The whole variable domain, remainder taken from reference TRBV30 and TRBJ2-1, is SQTIHQWPATLVQPVGSPLSLECTVEGTSNPNLYWYRQAAGRGLQLLFYSVGIGQISSEVPQNLSASRPQDRQFILSSKKLLLSDSGFYLCAWSTQRESSYNEQFFGPGTRLTVL.

This clone was observed a handful of times. The J gene is TRBJ1-1, the V gene TRBV6-5; D gene ambiguous. There are 12 residues in the CDR3. Germline assignment: CDR1 MNHEY and CDR2 SVGAGI. Trimming left V 4 bases short and J 7 bases short, with 10 bases between. CDR3 in amino acids: CASSSPPSEAFF. The CDR3 region has the DNA TGTGCCAGCAGTTCCCCGCCCAGTGAAGCTTTCTTT.

V is TRBV5-1 and J is TRBJ1-5; D is perhaps TRBD1 (5 bases). CDR1 and CDR2 (germline): SGHRS, YFSETQ. The CDR3 totals 15 residues. Trimming took off 0 bases at V and 7 bases at J, with 14 bases between the two ends. The CDR3 sequence: CASSLAGQGGQPQHF. CDR3 DNA: TGCGCCAGCAGCTTGGCCGGGCAGGGAGGGCAGCCCCAGCATTTT.

This rearrangement joins TRBV10-1 to TRBJ1-3; 7 bases line up with TRBD1. In germline, CDR1 is WNHNN, CDR2 SYGVQD (reference sequence). With V trimmed by 9 bases and J by 2 bases, 7 bases remained unmatched. The CDR3 totals 14 residues. For the CDR3, the DNA is TGCGCCAGGAAGACAGGGCAGACTGGAAACACCATATATTTT. Encoded protein: CARKTGQTGNTIYF.

The CDR3 sequence is CASSLRLAGGETQYF. CDR3 in DNA: TGTGCCAGCAGCCTCCGACTAGCGGGAGGAGAGACCCAGTACTTC. The chain combines TRBV5-8 with TRBJ2-5, with TRBD2 identical over 13 bases. This CDR3 comprises 15 residues. Germline values: CDR1 SGHTS, CDR2 YDEGEE. With V trimmed by 4 bases and J by 4 bases, 4 bases remained unmatched.

The chain combines TRBV6-1 with TRBJ1-1; D ambiguous. Germline CDR1 and CDR2: MNHNS and SASEGT. V lost 2 bases and J lost 5, with 12 bases in between. This CDR3 is built from 14 residues. For the CDR3, the DNA is TGTGCCAGCAGTGAAAGGGAGGTGGGAACTGAAGCTTTCTTT. Protein product: CASSEREVGTEAFF.

This chain's CDR3 is CASSTAEVQETQYF. The CDR3 DNA sequence: TGTGCCAGCAGCACCGCCGAGGTCCAAGAGACCCAGTACTTC. The rearrangement links TRBV7-2 to TRBJ2-5; no clear D gene. The V end lost 5 bases, the J end lost 1 base, and 11 bases lay between the germline ends. Germline assignment: CDR1 SGHTA and CDR2 FQGNSA. The length of the CDR3 is 14 residues.

The chain combines TRBV30 with TRBJ2-2, with 12 bases that match TRBD2. Germline trimming cut 7 bases from V and 2 bases from J; bases unmatched to any gene: 8. Germline assignment: CDR1 GTSNPN and CDR2 SVGIG (reference sequence). There are 16 residues in the CDR3. The CDR3: CASAASGRANTGELFF. The CDR3 region has the DNA TGTGCCTCGGCGGCTAGCGGGAGGGCCAACACCGGGGAGCTGTTTTTT.

The chain joins TRBV15 to TRBJ2-1; the D gene is possibly TRBD2 (7 bases). V was trimmed by 0 bases and J by 0 bases, leaving 15 bases between them. Germline loops: CDR1 LNHNV, CDR2 YYDKDF (reference sequence). The CDR3 contains 18 residues. DNA of the CDR3: TGTGCCACCAGCAGAGATTGGGGGGGGGCCCGCTCCTACAATGAGCAGTTCTTC. Amino acid sequence: CATSRDWGGARSYNEQFF.